This is a list of T cell receptor beta chains from one sample in a study of OX40 agonist ivuxolimab in advanced cancers. Some clones are missing from TCRdb's copy, which holds only in-frame ones; the method was immunoSEQ multiplex PCR. Of 49,000 or so clones detected, about nine tenths appear once; the ten largest clones hold approximately 52%. This specimen was CD4+ or CD8+ T cells sorted from blood, taken in a trial of the OX40 agonist ivuxolimab. Every receptor here comes from an adult with an advanced solid tumor such as melanoma, head and neck, liver or kidney cancer. Both conserved end residues are part of each CDR3. A D gene is named only where the DNA matches it firmly. Size is stated for part of the rows, as once, few or many counts, or as a class when the clone is expanded.

V gene,D gene,clone size,J gene,CDR3 protein,CDR3 DNA
TRBV6-5,NA,NA,TRBJ2-3,CATGLYTDTQYF,TGTGCCACAGGGTTATACACAGATACGCAGTATTTT
TRBV7-9,NA,NA,TRBJ2-5,CASSLGGALTFQETQYF,TGTGCCAGCAGCTTAGGTGGGGCCCTAACCTTCCAAGAGACCCAGTACTTC
TRBV19,NA,NA,TRBJ1-5,CASSGAGDNQPQHF,TGTGCCAGTAGTGGGGCGGGGGACAATCAGCCCCAGCATTTT
TRBV19,NA,few,TRBJ1-5,CASGGQGGGQPQHF,TGTGCCAGTGGGGGACAAGGCGGGGGTCAGCCCCAGCATTTT
TRBV29-1,NA,NA,TRBJ1-1,CSVDIWDTEAFF,TGCAGCGTTGATATATGGGACACTGAAGCTTTCTTT
TRBV7-9,NA,NA,TRBJ1-2,CASTEQVSYYGYTF,TGTGCCAGCACCGAGCAGGTGTCCTACTATGGCTACACCTTC
TRBV21-1,NA,NA,TRBJ1-2,CASSKAWKGYTF,TGTGCCAGCAGCAAAGCGTGGAAGGGCTACACCTTC
TRBV7-8,NA,NA,TRBJ1-1,CASSLGDSRNTEAFF,TGTGCCAGCAGCTTAGGTGACAGCAGGAACACTGAAGCTTTCTTT
TRBV4-1,TRBD2,NA,TRBJ2-7,CASSQVGSGGGSEQYF,TGCGCCAGCAGCCAAGTGGGTAGCGGGGGGGGTTCTGAGCAGTACTTC
TRBV6-4,TRBD2,NA,TRBJ2-1,CASSPGLGGGNEQFF,TGTGCCAGCAGTCCGGGACTAGGGGGGGGCAATGAGCAGTTCTTC
TRBV7-8,NA,NA,TRBJ1-2,CASSLDGRDYGYTF,TGTGCCAGCAGCTTAGATGGCAGGGACTATGGCTACACCTTC
TRBV28,NA,NA,TRBJ2-1,CASSLGVNEQFF,TGTGCCAGCAGTTTGGGGGTAAATGAGCAGTTCTTC
TRBV4-1,TRBD2,once,TRBJ2-3,CASSLGYLAGETDTQYF,TGCGCCAGCAGCCTGGGGTACCTAGCGGGAGAAACAGATACGCAGTATTTT
TRBV28,NA,NA,TRBJ2-5,CASSFVGGLQETQYF,TGTGCCAGCAGTTTCGTGGGGGGTCTACAAGAGACCCAGTACTTC
TRBV6-6,TRBD1,NA,TRBJ2-1,CASSYTGTGRNEQFF,TGTGCCAGCAGTTACACCGGGACAGGGCGCAATGAGCAGTTCTTC
TRBV7-8,NA,NA,TRBJ2-3,CASSSPRGASRTDTQYF,TGTGCCAGCAGCTCCCCACGGGGGGCTAGCCGCACAGATACGCAGTATTTT
TRBV5-1,TRBD1,NA,TRBJ2-3,CASSPGQSSTDTQYF,TGCGCCAGCAGCCCGGGACAGTCTAGCACAGATACGCAGTATTTT
TRBV6-6,TRBD2,NA,TRBJ2-1,CASTHVGLAFYNEQFF,TGTGCCAGCACCCACGTGGGACTAGCGTTCTACAATGAGCAGTTCTTC
TRBV11-3,NA,NA,TRBJ1-1,CASSQAVVTEAFF,TGTGCCAGCAGCCAGGCCGTGGTCACTGAAGCTTTCTTT
TRBV4-1,TRBD2,NA,TRBJ2-7,CASSQVGSGGGSEQYF,TGCGCCAGCAGCCAAGTGGGTAGCGGGGGGGGTTCCGAGCAGTACTTC
TRBV6-5,TRBD2,NA,TRBJ2-3,CASSYASGGTDTQYF,TGTGCCAGCAGTTACGCTAGCGGGGGGACAGATACGCAGTATTTT
TRBV9,TRBD2,NA,TRBJ2-3,CASSESGSGGTDTQYF,TGTGCCAGCAGCGAATCAGGTAGCGGGGGCACAGATACGCAGTATTTT
TRBV29-1,TRBD2,NA,TRBJ2-2,CSVGTSGRAAGELFF,TGCAGCGTAGGGACTAGCGGGAGGGCCGCCGGGGAGCTGTTTTTT
TRBV4-3,NA,NA,TRBJ2-7,CASSLGAPHEQYF,TGCGCCAGCAGCCTAGGCGCCCCGCACGAGCAGTACTTC
TRBV19,NA,NA,TRBJ1-1,CASSYRTEAFF,TGTGCCAGTAGTTACAGGACTGAAGCTTTCTTT
TRBV5-1,NA,NA,TRBJ2-3,CASSVSTDTQYF,TGCGCCAGCAGCGTAAGCACAGATACGCAGTATTTT
TRBV9,NA,NA,TRBJ1-2,CASSGMGQTWTF,TGTGCCAGCAGCGGGATGGGACAAACGTGGACCTTC
TRBV28,NA,NA,TRBJ1-5,CASRTSNQPQHF,TGTGCCAGCAGAACAAGCAATCAGCCCCAGCATTTT
TRBV5-1,TRBD2,NA,TRBJ2-2,CASSAGGTTNTGELFF,TGCGCCAGCAGCGCGGGAGGGACAACGAACACCGGGGAGCTGTTTTTT
TRBV6-5,TRBD2,NA,TRBJ2-5,CASRRGSSGQETQYF,TGTGCCAGCAGACGCGGATCTAGCGGCCAAGAGACCCAGTACTTC